Presented here are 27 T cell receptor beta chains from one specimen sequenced in a study of cytomegalovirus exposure and HLA in healthy donors. The PCR made use of 60 Vbeta and 13 Jbeta primers. Measured with immunoSEQ multiplex PCR; TCRdb has only the in-frame clones, and not every one. The sample yields approximately 130,000 clones, 70% to 90% seen once. Sequences were obtained from PBMCs. Receptor source: a boy aged 5-17 years in good health and CMV-seronegative.

This chain links TRBV11-3 with TRBJ2-3, with 9 bases aligning to TRBD2. The CDR3 has 15 residues. Trimming cost V 4 bases and J 4 bases; bases outside gene matches: 6. CDR1 SGHNT and CDR2 YENEEA come from the germline V gene. The CDR3 protein is CASSSAGGIADTQYF. The CDR3 DNA sequence: TGTGCCAGCAGCTCAGCGGGGGGAATTGCAGATACGCAGTATTTT.

The gene calls are TRBV9 and TRBJ2-5; 7 bases line up with TRBD1. Unmatched junction bases numbered 10, after V lost 0 bases and J lost 2 bases. Germline V lookup: CDR1 SGDLS, CDR2 YYNGEE. The CDR3 covers 17 residues. The CDR3 nucleotides read TGTGCCAGCAGCGTAGTGGGTGTGGGGACAGCACAAGAGACCCAGTACTTC. It is translated as CASSVVGVGTAQETQYF.

This chain uses TRBV9 with TRBJ2-1; D unclear. Germline loops: CDR1 SGDLS, CDR2 YYNGEE. The CDR3 has 12 residues. With 4 bases removed from V and 5 bases from J, the gap between germline ends came to 7 bases. CDR3 DNA sequence: TGTGCCAGCAGCACCAGTAACAATGAGCAGTTCTTC. It specifies CASSTSNNEQFF. Full variable domain (outside the CDR3, taken from reference TRBV9 and TRBJ2-1): DSGVTQTPKHLITATGQRVTLRCSPRSGDLSVYWYQQSLDQGLQFLIQYYNGEERAKGNILERFSAQQFPDLHSELNLSSLELGDSALYFCASSTSNNEQFFGPGTRLTVL.

In its sample, this clone was seen a few times. The CDR3 region has the DNA TGTGCCAGCACTCGGGGTGGTTCCCTTGAAAAACTGTTTTTT. The encoded protein is CASTRGGSLEKLFF. V gene TRBV6-6 combines with J gene TRBJ1-4; D is unresolved. The length of the CDR3 is 14 residues. CDR1 is MNHNY, CDR2 SVGAGI, per germline (reference sequence). The germline V and J ends were trimmed by 7 bases and 7 bases, with 16 bases remaining between them.

The CDR3 sequence: CATRGLGYTF. The CDR3 nucleotides are TGTGCCACCAGGGGCTTGGGCTACACCTTC. The rearrangement uses TRBV25-1 and TRBJ1-2, with D tentatively TRBD1 (6 bases). Trimming removed 10 bases at V and 8 bases at J, with 11 bases between. The germline gives CDR1 MGHDK, CDR2 SYGVNS. This CDR3 spans 10 amino acids.

The rearrangement joins TRBV19 to TRBJ2-7, with 13 positions matching TRBD2. CDR1 and CDR2 from the germline V gene are LNHDA and SQIVND (reference sequence). The trim removed 10 bases at V and 3 bases at J, leaving 12 bases unmatched. The CDR3 has 16 amino acids. In DNA form, the CDR3 reads TGTGCCACTAGAAGGACTAGCGGGAGTCCCAACTACGAGCAGTACTTC. Amino acids: CATRRTSGSPNYEQYF.

The chain carries TRBV7-2 and TRBJ2-7; a possible D gene is TRBD1 (5 bases). CDR1 and CDR2 from the germline V gene are SGHTA and FQGNSA. Trimming cost V 5 bases and J 0 bases, with 11 bases left between them. The CDR3 is made up of 14 amino acids. This chain's CDR3 is CASSPDRNSYEQYF. The DNA of the CDR3 is TGTGCCAGCAGCCCAGACAGAAACTCCTACGAGCAGTACTTC.

This clone has a single count. The chain employs TRBV5-1 and TRBJ2-1, with 10 bases identical to TRBD2. With V trimmed by 0 bases and J by 10 bases, 10 bases remained unmatched. CDR3 length: 16 residues. Per the germline V gene, CDR1 is SGHRS and CDR2 is YFSETQ. CDR3 coding DNA: TGCGCCAGCAGCTTGGGGCTAGCGGGAGTTAGTGACGAGCAGTTCTTC. Translating it yields CASSLGLAGVSDEQFF.

J is TRBJ2-3 and V is TRBV30; 7 nucleotides align to TRBD1. Trimming at V came to 4 bases and at J to 5 bases, leaving 9 bases not matched to a gene. This CDR3 is built from 14 residues. The germline gives CDR1 GTSNPN, CDR2 SVGIG (reference sequence). DNA of the CDR3: TGTGCCTGGAACATAGACAGGGTTCGAGATACGCAGTATTTT. It translates to CAWNIDRVRDTQYF.

The rearrangement uses TRBV6-4 and TRBJ2-1, with D possibly TRBD2 on 6 matching bases. CDR1 MRHNA and CDR2 SNTAGT come from the germline V gene. The CDR3 is 17 residues long. V dropped 2 bases and J dropped 9 bases, with 23 bases sitting between them. The CDR3 region has the DNA TGTGCCAGCAGTGACATCTTTCGGGGTGGGACTTTAGTTGAGCAGTTCTTC. The encoded protein is CASSDIFRGGTLVEQFF.

The chain joins TRBV4-2 to TRBJ2-4; D perhaps matches TRBD2 (5 bases). CDR1 LGHNA and CDR2 YNFKEQ come from the germline V gene. This CDR3 is built from 15 residues. Trimming removed 1 base at V and 0 bases at J, with 7 bases between. The CDR3 here is CASSQGERAKNIQYF. The CDR3 DNA is TGTGCCAGCAGCCAAGGGGAGCGAGCCAAAAACATTCAGTACTTC.

The chain recombines TRBV2 with TRBJ2-7, with unresolved D. Germline V gene lookup returns CDR1 SNHLY and CDR2 FYNNEI. The CDR3 runs to 14 residues. Trimming removed 2 bases at V and 0 bases at J, with 8 bases between. CDR3 residues: CASSEQFPSYEQYF. For the CDR3, the DNA is TGTGCCAGCAGTGAACAGTTCCCCTCCTACGAGCAGTACTTC. The variable domain in full, with the rest retrieved from reference TRBV2 and TRBJ2-7, is EPEVTQTPSHQVTQMGQEVILRCVPISNHLYFYWYRQILGQKVEFLVSFYNNEISEKSEIFDDQFSVERPDGSNFTLKIRSTKLEDSAMYFCASSEQFPSYEQYFGPGTRLTVT.

The chain combines TRBV4-3 with TRBJ2-5, with 9 positions matching TRBD2. Germline V gene lookup returns CDR1 LGHNA and CDR2 YSLEER. V lost 1 base and J lost 1; bases outside the gene matches: 10. The CDR3 spans 18 residues. The CDR3 spells CASSQGFAGGGTQETQYF. DNA of the CDR3: TGCGCCAGCAGCCAAGGGTTCGCGGGGGGGGGAACCCAAGAGACCCAGTACTTC.

The chain has TRBV28 and TRBJ1-1, with D unclear. The germline V gene has CDR1 MDHEN and CDR2 SYDVKM. CDR3 size: 12 residues. V dropped 6 bases and J dropped 3 bases, with 8 bases sitting between them. The CDR3 protein is CASSPGYTEAFF. The CDR3 bases are TGTGCCAGCAGCCCCGGGTACACTGAAGCTTTCTTT.

The chain recombines TRBV29-1 with TRBJ1-1, with TRBD1 identical over 7 bases. This CDR3 spans 13 amino acids. V dropped 7 bases and J dropped 4; count of bases not matched to a gene: 9. Germline V gene data show CDR1 as SQVTM and CDR2 as ANQGSEA. The CDR3 loop is CSGREDRATEAFF. DNA for the CDR3: TGCAGCGGGAGAGAAGACAGGGCCACTGAAGCTTTCTTT.

The rearrangement uses TRBV10-3 and TRBJ1-6, with D perhaps matching TRBD1 (6 bases). The germline V gene has CDR1 ENHRY and CDR2 SYGVKD. Trimming stripped 6 bases from V and 8 bases from J, with 14 bases between. The CDR3 totals 14 residues. The DNA for the CDR3 is TGTGCCATCAGATATGACAGGACGGATTCACCCCTCCACTTT. It is translated as CAIRYDRTDSPLHF.

Only one count was recorded for this clone. The chain has TRBV5-5 and TRBJ1-3; D gene uncertain. The CDR3 has 16 amino acids. CDR1 SGHKS and CDR2 YYEKEE come from the germline V gene (reference sequence). Trimming left V 4 bases short and J 10 bases short, with 24 bases between. The CDR3 bases are TGTGCCAGCAGCCTTACCCCCGTGCCCCTGGAGTGGACCATATATTTT. It yields the protein CASSLTPVPLEWTIYF.

V is TRBV4-1 and J is TRBJ1-4, with 7 nucleotides matching TRBD1. This CDR3 is built from 17 residues. CDR1 is MGHRA, CDR2 YSYEKL, per germline. Trimming removed 5 bases from V and 1 base from J; junction bases left unmatched: 10. The CDR3 sequence is CASSARQGAITNEKLFF. As DNA, the CDR3 is TGCGCCAGCAGCGCACGACAGGGCGCAATAACTAATGAAAAACTGTTTTTT.

This clone was counted a single time. V and J are TRBV4-3 and TRBJ2-2, with 9 bases matching TRBD2. The germline gives CDR1 LGHNA, CDR2 YSLEER. The ends lost 1 base at V and 1 base at J; junction bases unmatched: 4. This CDR3 has 17 amino acids. CDR3 sequence (DNA): TGCGCCAGCAGCCAAGTGGGTAGCGGGGGGAACACCGGGGAGCTGTTTTTT. Protein product: CASSQVGSGGNTGELFF.

The J gene is TRBJ2-7, the V gene TRBV27; 7 bases are shared with TRBD1. The CDR3 has 16 residues. Germline V gives CDR1 MNHEY, CDR2 SMNVEV (reference sequence). V lost 3 bases and J lost 3; bases outside the gene matches: 11. The CDR3 nucleotides read TGTGCCAGCAGTTTGAATTTTGGGACAGTGAACTACGAGCAGTACTTC. This codes for CASSLNFGTVNYEQYF.

The V and J genes are TRBV19 and TRBJ1-4; maybe TRBD1 (5 bases). Per the germline V gene, CDR1 is LNHDA and CDR2 is SQIVND (reference sequence). This CDR3 is 17 amino acids long. Between the trimmed V and J ends, which lost 5 bases and 4 bases, there was a span of 20 bases. CDR3 nucleotide sequence: TGTGCCAGTAGTTTCGGCCGGCCGGGCGGGGGTAATGAAAAACTGTTTTTT. Residues: CASSFGRPGGGNEKLFF. The variable domain in full, with the rest retrieved from reference TRBV19 and TRBJ1-4, is DGGITQSPKYLFRKEGQNVTLSCEQNLNHDAMYWYRQDPGQGLRLIYYSQIVNDFQKGDIAEGYSVSREKKESFPLTVTSAQKNPTAFYLCASSFGRPGGGNEKLFFGSGTQLSVL.

The chain joins TRBV6-5 to TRBJ2-3; 8 nucleotides agree with TRBD2. V was pared by 6 bases and J by 2 bases, with 7 bases of the junction left unmatched. The CDR3 totals 15 residues. Germline values: CDR1 MNHEY, CDR2 SVGAGI. CDR3 bases: TGTGCCAGCAGCCTCACTAGCGGAAACACAGATACGCAGTATTTT. The encoded protein is CASSLTSGNTDTQYF.

V is TRBV4-1 and J is TRBJ2-5; 15 bases map to TRBD2. Germline CDR1 MGHRA, CDR2 YSYEKL. J gave up 11 bases and V 1 base, and 2 bases lay outside the gene matches. The CDR3 has 14 residues. CDR3 coding DNA: TGCGCCAGCAGCCAAGGGACTAGCGGGAGGGAGCAGTACTTC. It yields the protein CASSQGTSGREQYF.

The chain carries TRBV11-2 and TRBJ1-3, with 7 bases aligning to TRBD1. The CDR3 spans 15 residues. The germline CDR1 and CDR2 sequences are SGHAT and FQNNGV. V dropped 4 bases and J dropped 0; count of bases not matched to a gene: 3. CDR3 sequence (DNA): TGTGCCAGCAGCTACGGGACAGTCTCTGGAAACACCATATATTTT. It codes for CASSYGTVSGNTIYF.

The rearrangement links TRBV7-6 to TRBJ2-1; 8 bases are a match to TRBD2. The germline V gene has CDR1 SGHVS and CDR2 FNYEAQ. This CDR3 contains 14 residues. The trim removed 1 base at V and 10 bases at J, leaving 6 bases unmatched. The CDR3 DNA sequence: TGTGCCAGCAGCTTAGTCCCAGCGGGAGACGAGCAGTTCTTC. Encoded protein: CASSLVPAGDEQFF.

The rearrangement links TRBV5-4 to TRBJ2-3; D is perhaps TRBD1 (5 bases). The CDR3 sequence is 14 residues long. V lost 4 bases, J lost 0 bases, and 9 bases lay in between. Germline CDR1 and CDR2: SGHNT and YYREEE (reference sequence). The CDR3 loop is CASSIDRSTDTQYF. CDR3 bases: TGTGCCAGCAGCATAGACAGAAGCACAGATACGCAGTATTTT.

This rearrangement joins TRBV5-1 to TRBJ1-1; TRBD1 agrees at 8 bases. In germline, CDR1 is SGHRS, CDR2 YFSETQ. The CDR3 totals 12 residues. V trimming: 5 bases; J trimming: 6 bases; junction bases outside the gene matches: 3. CDR3 DNA: TGCGCCAGCAGTTGGACAGGGTCTGAAGCTTTCTTT. Translated: CASSWTGSEAFF.